This T cell receptor beta chain was sequenced in a study of T cell responses to AZD1222 COVID-19 vaccine. Germline V lookup: CDR1 MNHEY, CDR2 SVGAGI. The germline V and J ends were trimmed by 0 bases and 5 bases, with 16 bases remaining between them. The CDR3 has 16 amino acids. Repertoires were generated with immunoSEQ multiplex PCR, while TCRdb's copy carries only in-frame clones and drops some. The sample contains about 150,000 clones, roughly 90% of which appear only once. The sequencing used peripheral blood, collected 28 days after the second AZD1222 dose. This TCR was recovered from an adult who received the AZD1222 COVID-19 vaccine. The J gene is TRBJ1-2, the V gene TRBV6-5, with D tentatively TRBD1 (5 bases). The CDR3 region is CASSYSTAGYAYGYTF. The CDR3 nucleotides read TGTGCCAGCAGTTACTCGACGGCAGGGTATGCTTATGGCTACACCTTC.